Included here is one T cell receptor beta chain sequence, with context. Known numbers of the T cell clone KT2 were added to PBMC. A single-stranded UMI oligo with SP2 sequence was ligated to cDNA 3' ends. An equimolar mix of RC1.1 and RC1.2 primed the beta chain across TRBC1 and TRBC2. MiXCR, applied by TCRdb to the UMI-ligation and nested PCR reads, yields one record per CDR3 protein. The sample lists tens of thousands of distinct CDR3 sequences, 7.3% seen once, with 15% to 18% in the top ten. The CDR3 is 14 amino acids. The germline CDR1 and CDR2 sequences are KGHSH and LQKENI. Trimming shortened V by 3 bases and J by 1 base, and 9 bases separated the two germline ends. The data were obtained in a study of quantifying T cell responses using KT2 cells. Study as a whole: RNA was reverse transcribed with TCR alpha and beta constant-region primers.

The source of this sequence is a human donor. The chain is built from TRBV18 and TRBJ2-5, with D unresolved. Sequenced sample: PBMCs spiked with cells of the T cell clone KT2. The DNA for the CDR3 is TGTGCCAGCTCACCTGGACGGACCCAAGAGACCCAGTACTTC. It encodes CASSPGRTQETQYF. The full variable domain, rest sourced from reference TRBV18 and TRBJ2-5, is NAGVMQNPRHLVRRRGQEARLRCSPMKGHSHVYWYRQLPEEGLKFMVYLQKENIIDESGMPKERFSAEFPKEGPSILRIQQVVRGDSAAYFCASSPGRTQETQYFGPGTRLLVL.